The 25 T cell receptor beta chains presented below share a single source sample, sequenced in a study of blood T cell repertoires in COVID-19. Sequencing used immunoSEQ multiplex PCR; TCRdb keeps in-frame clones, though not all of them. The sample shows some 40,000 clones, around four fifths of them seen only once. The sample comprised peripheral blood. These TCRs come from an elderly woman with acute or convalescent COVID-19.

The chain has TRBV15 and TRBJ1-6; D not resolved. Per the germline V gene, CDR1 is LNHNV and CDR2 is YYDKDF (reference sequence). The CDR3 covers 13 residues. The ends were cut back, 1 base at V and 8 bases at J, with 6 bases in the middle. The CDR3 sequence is CATSRALDSPLHF. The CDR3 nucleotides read TGTGCCACCAGCAGAGCGCTAGATTCACCCCTCCACTTT.

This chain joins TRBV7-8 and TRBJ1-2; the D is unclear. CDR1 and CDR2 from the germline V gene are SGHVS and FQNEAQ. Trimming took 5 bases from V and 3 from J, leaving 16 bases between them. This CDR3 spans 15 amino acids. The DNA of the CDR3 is TGTGCCAGCAGCGGGGTGGCGGGGAACGACTATGGCTACACCTTC. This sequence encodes CASSGVAGNDYGYTF. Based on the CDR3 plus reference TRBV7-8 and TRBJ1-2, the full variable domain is GAGVSQSPRYKVAKRGQDVALRCDPISGHVSLFWYQQALGQGPEFLTYFQNEAQLDKSGLPSDRFFAERPEGSVSTLKIQRTQQEDSAVYLCASSGVAGNDYGYTFGSGTRLTVV.

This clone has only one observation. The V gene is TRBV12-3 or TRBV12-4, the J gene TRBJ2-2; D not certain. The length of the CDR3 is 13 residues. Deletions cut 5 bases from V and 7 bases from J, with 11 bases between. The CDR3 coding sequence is TGTGCCAGCAGTCCACCCGCGAGCGGGGAGCTGTTTTTT. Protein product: CASSPPASGELFF.

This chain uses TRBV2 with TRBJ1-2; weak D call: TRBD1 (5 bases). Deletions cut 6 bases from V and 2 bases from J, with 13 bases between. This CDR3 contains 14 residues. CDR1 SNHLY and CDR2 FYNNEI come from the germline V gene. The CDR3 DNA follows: TGTGCCAGCAGACTGGGGGGAGGCAACTATGGCTACACCTTC. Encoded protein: CASRLGGGNYGYTF.

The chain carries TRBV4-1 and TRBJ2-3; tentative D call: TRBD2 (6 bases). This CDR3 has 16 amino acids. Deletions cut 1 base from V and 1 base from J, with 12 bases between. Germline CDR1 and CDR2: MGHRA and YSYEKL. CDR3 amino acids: CASSQALLARTDTQYF. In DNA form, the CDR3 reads TGCGCCAGCAGCCAAGCCTTACTAGCCCGCACAGATACGCAGTATTTT.

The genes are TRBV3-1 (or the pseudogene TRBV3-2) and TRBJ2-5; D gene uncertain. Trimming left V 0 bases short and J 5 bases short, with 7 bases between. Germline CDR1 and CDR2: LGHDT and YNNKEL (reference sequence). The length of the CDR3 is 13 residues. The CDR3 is CASSQETRETQYF. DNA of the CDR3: TGTGCCAGCAGCCAAGAGACTCGGGAGACCCAGTACTTC.

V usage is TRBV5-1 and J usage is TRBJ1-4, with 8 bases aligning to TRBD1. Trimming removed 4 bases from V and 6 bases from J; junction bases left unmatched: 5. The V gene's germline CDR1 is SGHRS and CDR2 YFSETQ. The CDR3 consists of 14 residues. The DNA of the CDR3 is TGCGCCAGCAGCGAGCAGGGGGCCCATGAAAAACTGTTTTTT. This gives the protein CASSEQGAHEKLFF.

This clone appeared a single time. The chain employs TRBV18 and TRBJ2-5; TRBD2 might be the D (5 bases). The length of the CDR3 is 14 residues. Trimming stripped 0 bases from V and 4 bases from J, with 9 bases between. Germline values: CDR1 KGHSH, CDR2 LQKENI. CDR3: CASSPPRGIETQYF. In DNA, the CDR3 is TGTGCCAGCTCACCACCTCGAGGGATAGAGACCCAGTACTTC.

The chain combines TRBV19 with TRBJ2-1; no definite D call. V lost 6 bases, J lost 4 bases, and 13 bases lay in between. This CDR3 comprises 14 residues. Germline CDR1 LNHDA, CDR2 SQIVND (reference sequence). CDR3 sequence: CASRRQEAYNEQFF. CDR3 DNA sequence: TGTGCCAGTAGGCGACAAGAAGCTTACAATGAGCAGTTCTTC.

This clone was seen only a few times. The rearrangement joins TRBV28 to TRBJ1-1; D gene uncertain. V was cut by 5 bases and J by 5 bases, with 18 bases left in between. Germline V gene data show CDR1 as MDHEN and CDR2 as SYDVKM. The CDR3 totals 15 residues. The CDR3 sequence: CASSPPAWRGTEAFF. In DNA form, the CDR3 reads TGTGCCAGCAGTCCCCCGGCCTGGCGAGGGACTGAAGCTTTCTTT.

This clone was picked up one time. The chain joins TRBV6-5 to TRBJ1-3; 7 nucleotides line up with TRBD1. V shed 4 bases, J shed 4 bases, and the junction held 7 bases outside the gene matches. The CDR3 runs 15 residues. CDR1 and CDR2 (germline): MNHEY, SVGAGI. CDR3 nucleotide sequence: TGTGCCAGCAGTTCCCGACAGGGAGGAGGAAACACCATATATTTT. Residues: CASSSRQGGGNTIYF.

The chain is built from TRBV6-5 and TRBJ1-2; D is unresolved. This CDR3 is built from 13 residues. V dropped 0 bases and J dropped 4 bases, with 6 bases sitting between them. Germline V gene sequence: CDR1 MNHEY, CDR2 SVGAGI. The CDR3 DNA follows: TGTGCCAGCAGTTACTCTAGTTCCTATGGCTACACCTTC. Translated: CASSYSSSYGYTF.

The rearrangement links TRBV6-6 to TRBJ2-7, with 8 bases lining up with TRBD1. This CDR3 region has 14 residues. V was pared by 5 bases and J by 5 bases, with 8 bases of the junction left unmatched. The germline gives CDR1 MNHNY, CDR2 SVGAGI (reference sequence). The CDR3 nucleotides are TGTGCCAGCAGTCTACAGGGGGAAAAGAACGAGCAGTACTTC. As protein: CASSLQGEKNEQYF.

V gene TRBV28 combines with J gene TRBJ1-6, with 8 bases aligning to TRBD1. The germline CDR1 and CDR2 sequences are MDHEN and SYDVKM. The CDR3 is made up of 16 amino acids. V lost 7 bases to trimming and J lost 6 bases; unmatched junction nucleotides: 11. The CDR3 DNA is TGTGCCAGCACAGATCGTGTGGGACAGGTTAATTCACCCCTCCACTTT. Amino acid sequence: CASTDRVGQVNSPLHF.

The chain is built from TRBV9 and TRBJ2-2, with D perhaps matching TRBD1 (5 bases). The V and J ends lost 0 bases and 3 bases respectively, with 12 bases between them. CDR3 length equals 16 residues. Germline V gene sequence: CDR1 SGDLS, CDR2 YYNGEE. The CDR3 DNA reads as TGTGCCAGCAGCGTAGTGGGGCCTCCTCACACCGGGGAGCTGTTTTTT. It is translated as CASSVVGPPHTGELFF.

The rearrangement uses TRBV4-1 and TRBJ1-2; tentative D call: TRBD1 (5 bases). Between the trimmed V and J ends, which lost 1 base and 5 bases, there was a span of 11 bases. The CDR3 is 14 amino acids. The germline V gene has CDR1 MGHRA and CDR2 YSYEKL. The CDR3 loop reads CASSQVGGKYGYTF. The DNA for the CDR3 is TGCGCCAGCAGCCAAGTGGGGGGAAAATATGGCTACACCTTC.

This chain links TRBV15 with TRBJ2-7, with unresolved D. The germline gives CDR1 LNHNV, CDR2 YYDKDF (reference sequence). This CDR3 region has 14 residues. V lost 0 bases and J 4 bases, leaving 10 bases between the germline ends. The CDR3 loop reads CATSRDLGRYEQYF. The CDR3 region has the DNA TGTGCCACCAGCAGAGATCTAGGCAGATACGAGCAGTACTTC.

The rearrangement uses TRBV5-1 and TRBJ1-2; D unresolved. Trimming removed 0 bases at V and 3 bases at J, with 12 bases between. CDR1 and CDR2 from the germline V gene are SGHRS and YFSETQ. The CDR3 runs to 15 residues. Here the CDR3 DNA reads TGCGCCAGCAGCTTGGCGCACAGTTCGGACTATGGCTACACCTTC. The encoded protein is CASSLAHSSDYGYTF.

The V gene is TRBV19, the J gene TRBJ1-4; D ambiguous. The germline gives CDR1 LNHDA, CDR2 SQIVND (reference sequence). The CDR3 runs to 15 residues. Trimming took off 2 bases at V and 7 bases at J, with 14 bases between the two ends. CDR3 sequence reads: CASSISHESSEKLFF. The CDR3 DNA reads TGTGCCAGTAGTATAAGCCATGAGTCTAGTGAAAAACTGTTTTTT.

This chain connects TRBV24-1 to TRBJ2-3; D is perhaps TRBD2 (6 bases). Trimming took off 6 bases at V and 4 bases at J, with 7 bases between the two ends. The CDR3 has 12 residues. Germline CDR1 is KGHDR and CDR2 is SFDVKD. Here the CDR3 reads CATSPSADTQYF. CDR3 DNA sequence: TGTGCCACCAGTCCTAGCGCAGATACGCAGTATTTT.

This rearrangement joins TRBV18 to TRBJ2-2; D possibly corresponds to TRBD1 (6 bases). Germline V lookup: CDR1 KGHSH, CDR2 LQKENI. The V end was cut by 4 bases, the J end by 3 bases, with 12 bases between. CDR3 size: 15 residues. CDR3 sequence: CASSRQGRDTGELFF. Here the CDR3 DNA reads TGTGCCAGCTCACGTCAGGGGCGAGACACCGGGGAGCTGTTTTTT.

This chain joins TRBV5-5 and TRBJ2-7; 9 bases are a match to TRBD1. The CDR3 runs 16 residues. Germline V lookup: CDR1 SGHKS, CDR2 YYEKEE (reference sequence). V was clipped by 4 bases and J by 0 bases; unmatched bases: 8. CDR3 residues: CASSVDRGSLSYEQYF. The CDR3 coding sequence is TGTGCCAGCAGCGTTGACAGGGGGAGTCTCTCCTACGAGCAGTACTTC. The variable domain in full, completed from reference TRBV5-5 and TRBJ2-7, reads DAGVTQSPTHLIKTRGQQVTLRCSPISGHKSVSWYQQVLGQGPQFIFQYYEKEERGRGNFPDRFSARQFPNYSSELNVNALLLGDSALYLCASSVDRGSLSYEQYFGPGTRLTVT.

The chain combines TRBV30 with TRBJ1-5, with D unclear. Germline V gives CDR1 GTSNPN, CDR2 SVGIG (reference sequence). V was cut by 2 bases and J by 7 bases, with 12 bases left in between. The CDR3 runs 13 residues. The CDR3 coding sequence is TGTGCCTGGAGTCTAGGAAAGGAACAGCCCCAGCATTTT. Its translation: CAWSLGKEQPQHF.

CDR3 in amino acids: CASSVASGTANTQETQYF. CDR3 DNA sequence: TGTGCCAGCAGCGTAGCTTCTGGGACAGCAAATACCCAAGAGACCCAGTACTTC. The genes are TRBV9 and TRBJ2-5, with 7 bases lining up with TRBD1. The CDR3 contains 18 residues. The V segment lost 0 bases and the J segment 1 base; nucleotides outside the gene matches: 12. CDR1 is SGDLS, CDR2 YYNGEE, per germline. The entire variable domain, with the rest obtained from reference TRBV9 and TRBJ2-5, is as follows: DSGVTQTPKHLITATGQRVTLRCSPRSGDLSVYWYQQSLDQGLQFLIQYYNGEERAKGNILERFSAQQFPDLHSELNLSSLELGDSALYFCASSVASGTANTQETQYFGPGTRLLVL.

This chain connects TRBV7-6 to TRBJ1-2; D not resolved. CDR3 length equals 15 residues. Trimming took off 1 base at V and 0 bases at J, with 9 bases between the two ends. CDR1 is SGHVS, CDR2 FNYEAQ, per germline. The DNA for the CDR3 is TGTGCCAGCAGCTTAGGGGCCAGCCCTAACTATGGCTACACCTTC. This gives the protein CASSLGASPNYGYTF.